This T cell receptor beta chain came from a study of blood T cell repertoires in COVID-19. CDR1 is SGHRS, CDR2 YFSETQ, per germline. The CDR3 runs 15 residues. Between the trimmed V and J ends, which lost 4 bases and 3 bases, there was a span of 15 bases. The sample holds one count of this clone. In the original processing: Amplifying reference gene primers gave estimates of nucleated cell counts. Data came from immunoSEQ multiplex PCR; TCRdb stores just in-frame clones and leaves some out. That table is the source of V, J and clone size, and D and trimming were worked out from the DNA. The table lists about 200,000 clones, 65% to 80% of them singletons, with about a sixth in the top ten. Each participant's cohort was designated according to participant-reported clinical history.

This chain connects TRBV5-1 to TRBJ2-3; D is uncertain. Specimen: PBMCs or T cells enriched from blood (not recorded which). The TCR sequence derives from a woman between 50 and 59 years old with acute COVID-19. For the CDR3, the DNA is TGCGCCAGCAGCCCGGAGCCCGGAGAAACAGATACGCAGTATTTT. This translates into CASSPEPGETDTQYF.